The next 25 T cell receptor beta chains were all read from a single sample in a study of beta chain features in type 1 diabetes. Isolated RNA was reverse transcribed in full, so expressed TCRB transcripts were sequenced. The table came from immunoSEQ multiplex PCR; TCRdb's copy has only in-frame clones and leaves some out. The data contain about 360,000 clones, roughly 12% of them singletons. The sequencing sample was made of naive CD4+ T cells from blood. The receptors were sampled from a man aged 18 to 29 in good health.

This chain links TRBV29-1 with TRBJ1-1; no clear D. CDR1 and CDR2 (germline): SQVTM, ANQGSEA. Trimming took 4 bases from V and 6 from J, leaving 15 bases between them. The CDR3 length is 13 residues. This CDR3 is CSVARRLRPEAFF. The CDR3 coding sequence is TGCAGCGTTGCGAGGCGCCTAAGACCTGAAGCTTTCTTT.

This clone was recorded a few times. The chain links TRBV6-6 to TRBJ1-2; D is uncertain. The V gene lost 2 bases and the J gene lost 4 bases, with 8 bases spanning the gap. Per germline, CDR1 MNHNY and CDR2 SVGAGI (reference sequence). This CDR3 is built from 13 residues. CDR3 residues: CASSYGQSYGYTF. In DNA form, the CDR3 reads TGTGCCAGCAGTTACGGGCAGTCCTATGGCTACACCTTC.

The V and J genes are TRBV19 and TRBJ1-5; TRBD1 is a possible D gene (5 bases). V was clipped by 3 bases and J by 2 bases, with 11 bases between them. The CDR3 length is 15 residues. Germline CDR1 LNHDA, CDR2 SQIVND (reference sequence). The CDR3 bases are TGTGCCAGTAGTATGGGGCACTCGGGCAATCAGCCCCAGCATTTT. It codes for CASSMGHSGNQPQHF.

This clone was detected a few times. The rearrangement joins TRBV6-6 to TRBJ1-5, with 11 bases that match TRBD1. The CDR3 consists of 15 residues. The germline gives CDR1 MNHNY, CDR2 SVGAGI (reference sequence). J was trimmed by 7 bases and V by 5 bases; bases with no gene match: 7. In nucleotides, the CDR3 is TGTGCCAGCAGTCAGGACAGGGGGCTTGGCCAGCCCCAGCATTTT. Amino acid sequence: CASSQDRGLGQPQHF.

In this sample, this clone turned up a few times. The genes are TRBV10-3 and TRBJ2-1; TRBD2 might be the D (5 bases). Per the germline V gene, CDR1 is ENHRY and CDR2 is SYGVKD. V was clipped by 7 bases and J by 8 bases, with 18 bases between them. CDR3 length: 14 residues. The CDR3 sequence: CAITTRSGMDEQFF. CDR3 in DNA: TGTGCCATCACAACCCGGTCCGGGATGGATGAGCAGTTCTTC.

This clone has a handful of counts. V usage is TRBV28 and J usage is TRBJ2-3; TRBD2 aligns across 10 bases. The CDR3 sequence is 16 residues long. The V gene end was trimmed by 3 bases and the J gene end by 1 base; junction bases not matched to a gene: 4. Germline V gene data show CDR1 as MDHEN and CDR2 as SYDVKM. Here the CDR3 reads CASSLGGTSGTDTQYF. As DNA, the CDR3 is TGTGCCAGCAGTTTGGGCGGGACTAGCGGCACAGATACGCAGTATTTT.

A few counts support this clone. V usage is TRBV11-1 and J usage is TRBJ2-3, with 14 bases matching TRBD2. V was pared by 5 bases and J by 8 bases, with 9 bases of the junction left unmatched. Germline-derived CDR1 and CDR2 are SGHAT and FQDESV (reference sequence). This CDR3 contains 16 residues. Written as DNA, the CDR3 is TGTGCCAGCAGCCGCGGGACTAGCGGGAGAGCGGTTACGCAGTATTTT. Amino acid sequence: CASSRGTSGRAVTQYF.

This clone has just a few counts. V gene TRBV25-1 combines with J gene TRBJ2-7, with TRBD2 as a possible D gene (5 bases). There are 14 residues in the CDR3. V was trimmed by 0 bases and J by 1 base, leaving 7 bases between them. Germline CDR1 and CDR2: MGHDK and SYGVNS. The CDR3, as DNA: TGTGCCAGCAGTGAATATGGAGGTTCCTACGAGCAGTACTTC. Amino acid sequence: CASSEYGGSYEQYF.

This clone was seen more than once but under ten times. The J gene is TRBJ2-1, the V gene TRBV9; 10 nucleotides match TRBD2. CDR1 SGDLS and CDR2 YYNGEE come from the germline V gene. There are 16 residues in the CDR3. With V trimmed by 0 bases and J by 6 bases, 6 bases remained unmatched. The CDR3 region is CASSVATGLAANEQFF. The CDR3 DNA follows: TGTGCCAGCAGCGTAGCTACAGGACTAGCGGCCAATGAGCAGTTCTTC.

In its sample, this clone was seen a few times. This chain links TRBV29-1 with TRBJ1-1; D may be TRBD1 (6 bases). This CDR3 region has 13 residues. Deletions cut 6 bases from V and 1 base from J, with 12 bases between. CDR1 is SQVTM, CDR2 ANQGSEA, per germline. CDR3 coding DNA: TGCAGCGTCCAGGACAGAACGAACACTGAAGCTTTCTTT. This encodes CSVQDRTNTEAFF.

This chain joins TRBV2 and TRBJ2-5; no clear D. Trimming cost V 3 bases and J 10 bases, with 9 bases left between them. The CDR3 sequence is 11 residues long. Germline CDR1 SNHLY, CDR2 FYNNEI. CDR3 DNA sequence: TGTGCCAGCAGTGATTACCCAGTCCAGTACTTC. Amino acid sequence: CASSDYPVQYF.

This clone turned up a few times. The chain combines TRBV6-5 with TRBJ2-3; D is undetermined. The CDR3 runs to 11 residues. V lost 7 bases, J lost 1 base, and 3 bases lay in between. Germline CDR1 is MNHEY and CDR2 is SVGAGI. CDR3 region: CASIGTDTQYF. The CDR3 DNA follows: TGTGCCAGCATAGGCACAGATACGCAGTATTTT.

A few counts support this clone. The genes are TRBV18 and TRBJ1-3; D uncertain. Trimming shortened V by 2 bases and J by 0 bases, and 11 bases separated the two germline ends. The CDR3 spans 16 residues. Looked up from germline, CDR1 is KGHSH and CDR2 is LQKENI. Here the CDR3 DNA reads TGTGCCAGCTCACCAAACGACGGGATCTCTGGAAACACCATATATTTT. Translation gives CASSPNDGISGNTIYF.

The chain carries TRBV27 and TRBJ1-5, with a tentative D call TRBD1 (5 bases). CDR1 is MNHEY and CDR2 is SMNVEV in the germline V gene (reference sequence). Trimming took 8 bases from V and 3 from J, leaving 20 bases between them. The CDR3 runs to 16 residues. CDR3 sequence reads: CASSRNRLPPNQPQHF. The DNA of the CDR3 is TGTGCCAGCTCGAGGAACAGGCTCCCCCCCAATCAGCCCCAGCATTTT.

The chain is built from TRBV4-1 and TRBJ1-2; D might be TRBD1 (5 bases). Germline-derived CDR1 and CDR2 are MGHRA and YSYEKL. CDR3 length: 15 residues. V was shortened by 1 base and J by 6 bases, with 15 bases between the two germline ends. CDR3 region: CASSQVDSSLNGYTF. The CDR3 bases are TGCGCCAGCAGCCAAGTAGACAGTAGCTTGAATGGCTACACCTTC.

V is TRBV15 and J is TRBJ2-6, with 9 bases that match TRBD1. CDR3 length: 16 residues. The germline gives CDR1 LNHNV, CDR2 YYDKDF (reference sequence). The junction had 5 bases not matched to a gene; V was cut back by 8 bases and J by 0 bases. The CDR3: CATQQGASSGANVLTF. The CDR3 DNA reads as TGTGCCACCCAACAGGGGGCGAGCTCTGGGGCCAACGTCCTGACTTTC.

V is TRBV5-1 and J is TRBJ2-7, with TRBD2 identical over 8 bases. The CDR3 totals 14 residues. Germline V CDR1 and CDR2: SGHRS, YFSETQ. V shed 4 bases and J 5 bases; nucleotides not matched to a gene: 8. CDR3 in amino acids: CASSAGLVFHEQYF. In nucleotides, the CDR3 is TGCGCCAGCAGCGCGGGACTAGTCTTCCACGAGCAGTACTTC. Full variable domain (missing parts from reference TRBV5-1 and TRBJ2-7): KAGVTQTPRYLIKTRGQQVTLSCSPISGHRSVSWYQQTPGQGLQFLFEYFSETQRNKGNFPGRFSGRQFSNSRSEMNVSTLELGDSALYLCASSAGLVFHEQYFGPGTRLTVT.

J is TRBJ2-1 and V is TRBV7-9; 9 bases fit TRBD2. Germline assignment: CDR1 SEHNR and CDR2 FQNEAQ (reference sequence). Losses at the gene ends were 0 bases for V and 15 bases for J; bases not matched to a gene: 18. This CDR3 region has 17 residues. The CDR3 region has the DNA TGTGCCAGCAGCTTAGCGCTGGGACTAGCAGAATACATCACCGGGTTCTTC. Translating gives CASSLALGLAEYITGFF.

This clone has a handful of counts. The chain recombines TRBV6-1 with TRBJ2-7, with D perhaps matching TRBD1 (5 bases). V was pared by 6 bases and J by 3 bases, with 6 bases between. CDR1 is MNHNS, CDR2 SASEGT, per germline. The CDR3 loop spans 11 amino acids. The CDR3 loop is CASRRGYEQYF. CDR3 nucleotides: TGTGCCAGCAGAAGGGGCTACGAGCAGTACTTC.

The chain recombines TRBV5-4 with TRBJ2-3, with 12 bases fitting TRBD1. V lost 4 bases to trimming and J lost 5 bases; unmatched junction nucleotides: 8. The CDR3 sequence is 16 residues long. CDR1 and CDR2 (germline): SGHNT, YYREEE (reference sequence). CDR3 nucleotide sequence: TGTGCCAGCAGCCCACCGGGACAGGGGGCTGGAGATACGCAGTATTTT. It specifies CASSPPGQGAGDTQYF.

J is TRBJ2-3 and V is TRBV4-3; maybe TRBD2 (7 bases). V lost 0 bases, J lost 6 bases, and 16 bases lay in between. Germline loops: CDR1 LGHNA, CDR2 YSLEER. This CDR3 has 16 amino acids. CDR3 DNA: TGCGCCAGCAGCCAAGAAGGGGGGGCGGTGGGCGATACGCAGTATTTT. Its protein product is CASSQEGGAVGDTQYF.

This clone was seen only a few times. V usage is TRBV5-4 and J usage is TRBJ1-1, with 8 bases lining up with TRBD1. This CDR3 comprises 13 residues. V lost 4 bases to trimming and J lost 8 bases; unmatched junction nucleotides: 7. CDR1 and CDR2 (germline): SGHNT, YYREEE (reference sequence). In DNA, the CDR3 is TGTGCCAGCAGCCCGGACAGGGAGCGCGAAGCTTTCTTT. Its translation: CASSPDREREAFF.

Only a few counts were recorded for this clone. The chain couples TRBV4-2 to TRBJ1-2, with TRBD1 identical over 7 bases. The CDR3 loop spans 14 amino acids. The V segment lost 2 bases and the J segment 7 bases; nucleotides outside the gene matches: 7. Looked up from germline, CDR1 is LGHNA and CDR2 is YNFKEQ. The CDR3 spells CASSQPDREAGYTF. The DNA for the CDR3 is TGTGCCAGCAGCCAACCCGACAGGGAAGCTGGCTACACCTTC.

This clone was detected only a few times. V is TRBV7-9 and J is TRBJ1-2; possible D gene TRBD1, 6 bases. The germline CDR1 and CDR2 sequences are SEHNR and FQNEAQ (reference sequence). The CDR3 totals 13 residues. Trimming cost V 5 bases and J 7 bases, with 14 bases left between them. The CDR3 DNA follows: TGTGCCAGCAGCCCAAACAGGGAGGGTGGCTACACCTTC. Translation: CASSPNREGGYTF.

The gene calls are TRBV27 and TRBJ2-1; 12 nucleotides line up with TRBD2. Germline V gene data show CDR1 as MNHEY and CDR2 as SMNVEV (reference sequence). V lost 5 bases and J lost 14; bases outside the gene matches: 10. The CDR3 has 14 amino acids. The CDR3 nucleotides are TGTGCCAGCAGTAATACTAGCGGGGGGCAGGGAAAGTTCTTC. As protein: CASSNTSGGQGKFF.